This entry is about one T cell receptor beta chain. Its antigen is currently unknown. CDR1 SEHNR and CDR2 FQNEAQ come from the germline V gene (reference sequence). The CDR3 sequence is 14 residues long. Trimming removed 2 bases at V and 0 bases at J, with 5 bases between. Measured with immunoSEQ multiplex PCR; TCRdb has only the in-frame clones, and not every one. The data hold millions of clones, with 95% observed a single time. This sample was included in a study of shared clonotypes between healthy human individuals. Study-wide results and limits: An expected dependence of interdonor clonotype sharing on sequencing depth was noted.

The specimen was naive CD4+ T cells sorted from blood. The subset denotes: CD45RA+ positively selected. This TCR came from a man aged 18 to 29 in good health. This chain connects TRBV7-9 to TRBJ1-5; D not certain. CDR3 residues: CASSLRDSNQPQHF. The CDR3 region has the DNA TGTGCCAGCAGCTTACGGGATAGCAATCAGCCCCAGCATTTT.